The T cell receptor beta chain under discussion was sequenced for a study of cytomegalovirus exposure and HLA in healthy donors. This PCR relied on a set of 60 Vbeta primers and 13 Jbeta primers. Sequenced by immunoSEQ multiplex PCR; TCRdb stores in-frame clones only, minus some. The sample contains around 140,000 clones, approximately 80% of which appear only once. Whole-study results and caveats: Analyses of presence and absence presupposed an approximately uniform sequencing depth across donors. Despite most TCR sequences being rare, some public TCRs occurred in many donors. Differences between HLA loci emerged in a later analysis of TCR association rates, with DRB1 most and HLA-C fewest.

On this clone itself: Its specificity is not known.

This TCR was recovered from a female donor in good health and CMV-seronegative. The source material was PBMCs.

The chain's CDR3 is CASRSSDGVSYEQYF. Here the CDR3 DNA reads TGTGCCAGCAGGAGTAGCGACGGAGTCTCCTACGAGCAGTACTTC. This chain connects TRBV2 to TRBJ2-7; the D gene is possibly TRBD2 (5 bases). Germline V gene data show CDR1 as SNHLY and CDR2 as FYNNEI. V lost 6 bases to trimming and J lost 0 bases, with 15 bases between them. CDR3 length: 15 residues.